Presented here are 28 T cell receptor beta chains from one specimen sequenced in a study of tumor-infiltrating lymphocytes in primary liver carcinoma. Production of TCR beta cDNA used around 0.45 ug total RNA together with a constant-region primer. For TCR beta, libraries were produced by three nested multiplex PCR rounds using slightly modified ARM-PCR. Running around 9 cycles apiece, the first two PCR rounds relied on TRBV1-TRBV30 forward primers together with a C-beta reverse primer. TCRdb called the multiplex PCR reads again in MiXCR, with one record for every CDR3 protein. Here the sample spans roughly 100,000 distinct CDR3 sequences, 69% being singletons. The study co-extracted DNA and RNA from around 20-30 mg of unsorted bulk tissue. Sequenced material: liver tumor tissue from sampling region 5. Specified subset: tumor region T5, tumor centre. These receptors originate from a woman in her fifties or sixties with primary liver carcinoma and hepatitis B virus infection.

In this sample, this clonotype turned up once. It may be a read error: a sequence one base away is much more abundant. The chain carries TRBV5-5 and TRBJ2-6; tentative D call: TRBD1 (5 bases). Germline lookup yields CDR1 SGHKS and CDR2 YYEKEE (reference sequence). The CDR3 is 17 residues long. V was trimmed by 4 bases and J by 8 bases, leaving 22 bases between them. The CDR3 DNA sequence: TGTGCCAGCAGCCCGGCTCTGGCCAGGGTTGTGTCCAACGTCCTGACTTTC. This encodes CASSPALARVVSNVLTF.

The table lists this clonotype with a count of one. The chain carries TRBV20-1 and TRBJ2-1; possibly TRBD2 for D (5 bases). Germline loops: CDR1 DFQATT, CDR2 SNEGSKA (reference sequence). CDR3 length: 17 residues. V was shortened by 1 base and J by 0 bases, with 16 bases between the two germline ends. The CDR3 DNA reads as TGCAGTGCTAGAGGACCAAGGACGGGGAGCTCCTACAATGAGCAGTTCTTC. Its translation is CSARGPRTGSSYNEQFF.

Regarding this clonotype: A much larger clonotype is one base distant, so this may be a read error. The V and J genes are TRBV7-8 and TRBJ1-2, with TRBD1 matching 10 bases. Germline lookup yields CDR1 SGHVS and CDR2 FQNEAQ. V trimming: 3 bases; J trimming: 4 bases; junction bases outside the gene matches: 5. This CDR3 contains 15 residues. CDR3 nucleotides: TGTGCCAGCAGCTTGACAGGGGGCTCTGTCTATGGCTACACCTTC. It encodes CASSLTGGSVYGYTF. The full variable domain, rest sourced from reference TRBV7-8 and TRBJ1-2, is GAGVSQSPRYKVAKRGQDVALRCDPISGHVSLFWYQQALGQGPEFLTYFQNEAQLDKSGLPSDRFFAERPEGSVSTLKIQRTQQEDSAVYLCASSLTGGSVYGYTFGSGTRLTVV.

At least ten counts were recorded for this clonotype. The gene calls are TRBV5-1 and TRBJ2-3, with 13 bases lining up with TRBD2. CDR3 size: 20 residues. Unmatched junction bases numbered 19, after V lost 7 bases and J lost 2 bases. The germline CDR1 and CDR2 sequences are SGHRS and YFSETQ. CDR3 sequence reads: CASGIGSWTSGSPYTDTQYF. In nucleotides, the CDR3 is TGCGCCAGCGGGATTGGGTCATGGACTAGCGGGAGCCCTTACACAGATACGCAGTATTTT.

The CDR3 DNA reads TGTGCCAGCAGTCACCGTGGGGACCTTAGCGGGAGGGCCGCAGAGCAGTACTTC. This gives the protein CASSHRGDLSGRAAEQYF. The chain links TRBV28 to TRBJ2-7; 11 bases line up with TRBD2. CDR3 length equals 18 residues. J was trimmed by 7 bases and V by 5 bases; bases with no gene match: 19. Looked up from germline, CDR1 is MDHEN and CDR2 is SYDVKM.

Comments on this clonotype: The germline gene is not matched at one end of the junction; a read error may be the cause. V gene TRBV4-2 combines with J gene TRBJ2-5, with D perhaps matching TRBD2 (6 bases). Looked up from germline, CDR1 is LGHNA and CDR2 is YNFKEQ. This CDR3 is built from 17 residues. This CDR3 reads CASSQTETRNIPETQHF. The CDR3 region has the DNA TGTGCCAGCAGCCAAACCGAGACTAGGAATATCCCAGAGACCCAGCACTTC.

As to this clonotype: A much larger clone lies one base from this, so it may be a read error. CDR3 loop: CASRWGTPKSGELFF. In DNA, the CDR3 is TGTGCCAGCAGGTGGGGTACGCCAAAATCCGGGGAGCTGTTTTTT. This sequence joins TRBV5-4 and TRBJ2-2; D unclear. Trimming took 5 bases from V and 6 from J, leaving 17 bases between them. CDR3 size: 15 residues. Germline V CDR1 and CDR2: SGHNT, YYREEE (reference sequence).

Details on this clonotype: One end of the junction is discordant with germline, which a read error may explain. The V gene is TRBV4-1, the J gene TRBJ2-7, with TRBD2 matching 11 bases. The germline gives CDR1 MGHRA, CDR2 YSYEKL. The CDR3 has 15 amino acids. The CDR3 here is CASSQTSGRRYEQYF. CDR3 nucleotide sequence: TGCGCCAGTAGCCAAACTAGCGGGAGACGGTACGAGCAGTACTTC.

Concerning this clonotype: This may come from a read error, since a much larger clone is one base off. The DNA of the CDR3 is TGTGCCAGCAGCCCTGACTCTGGTGGTGGCGAGCAGCTCTTC. It specifies CASSPDSGGGEQLF. The J gene is TRBJ2-1, the V gene TRBV7-8; D uncertain. This CDR3 contains 14 residues. CDR1 and CDR2 (germline): SGHVS, FQNEAQ.

There are a few counts of this clonotype. The chain carries TRBV20-1 and TRBJ2-4, with D possibly TRBD1 on 5 matching bases. Germline V gene lookup returns CDR1 DFQATT and CDR2 SNEGSKA (reference sequence). V lost 1 base and J 9 bases, leaving 19 bases between the germline ends. This CDR3 contains 15 residues. CDR3 loop: CSARALSGSVVIQYF. The CDR3 DNA follows: TGCAGTGCTAGAGCCCTTTCAGGGTCGGTCGTCATTCAGTACTTC.

The sample holds many counts of this clonotype. The V gene is TRBV11-3, the J gene TRBJ2-4; TRBD1 might be the D (7 bases). The CDR3 totals 16 residues. V lost 4 bases to trimming and J lost 5 bases, with 18 bases between them. The germline gives CDR1 SGHNT, CDR2 YENEEA. DNA of the CDR3: TGTGCCAGCAGCTACAGACGGAGGGGGCGGGAAAACATTCAGTACTTC. Amino acids: CASSYRRRGRENIQYF.

About this clonotype: One end of the junction does not line up with germline, which may come from a read error. The DNA for the CDR3 is TGTGCCAGCAGCCCGGACGGAAGAGGCACAGGTACGCAGTATTTT. This gives the protein CASSPDGRGTGTQYF. This chain connects TRBV7-9 to TRBJ2-3; a weak D match, TRBD1 (5 bases). This CDR3 is built from 15 residues. Per the germline V gene, CDR1 is SEHNR and CDR2 is FQNEAQ (reference sequence).

As to this clonotype: Since no conserved phenylalanine or tryptophan closes the CDR3, a read error is the likely cause. CDR3 nucleotides: TGTGCCAGCAGCGTAGGGGTATCCGGGGAGCTGTTTTCT. It yields the protein CASSVGVSGELFS. J is TRBJ2-2 and V is TRBV9; D not certain. This CDR3 region has 13 residues. Germline V lookup: CDR1 SGDLS, CDR2 YYNGEE. Trimming removed 0 bases at V and 6 bases at J, with 6 bases between.

This clonotype was detected only a few times. A clone one base away is much larger, so this may be a read error. J is TRBJ2-2 and V is TRBV30, with 8 bases matching TRBD1. Trimming at V came to 3 bases and at J to 10 bases, leaving 19 bases not matched to a gene. This CDR3 is built from 17 residues. CDR1 and CDR2 (germline): GTSNPN, SVGIG (reference sequence). CDR3 amino acids: CAWRPQGQVKIVEELFF. Written as DNA, the CDR3 is TGTGCCTGGAGACCACAGGGACAGGTTAAAATCGTCGAGGAGCTGTTTTTT.

Details on this clonotype: This may stem from a read error, because a much larger clone lies one nucleotide away. The chain joins TRBV5-1 to TRBJ2-1, with a tentative D call TRBD2 (6 bases). The germline CDR1 and CDR2 sequences are SGHRS and YFSETQ. The CDR3 totals 14 residues. The chain's CDR3 is CTSSLGDWFNEQFF. In DNA, the CDR3 is TGCACCAGCAGCTTGGGGGACTGGTTCAATGAGCAGTTCTTC.

The sample holds many counts of this clonotype. The chain is built from TRBV29-1 and TRBJ2-7; 12 positions agree with TRBD2. The CDR3 has 15 amino acids. Germline-derived CDR1 and CDR2 are SQVTM and ANQGSEA. V dropped 5 bases and J dropped 1; count of bases not matched to a gene: 6. Written as DNA, the CDR3 is TGCAGCGTTAAGCCGACTAGCGGGAGTTCCTACGAGCAGTACTTC. As protein: CSVKPTSGSSYEQYF.

The rearrangement uses TRBV7-8 and TRBJ2-3; the D is unclear. The CDR3 contains 17 residues. Germline-derived CDR1 and CDR2 are SGHVS and FQNEAQ. Between the trimmed V and J ends, which lost 8 bases and 0 bases, there was a span of 21 bases. CDR3 sequence (DNA): TGTGCCAGCGAGTCCGTCAAACTAATCACTAGCACAGATACGCAGTATTTT. As protein: CASESVKLITSTDTQYF.

J is TRBJ1-2 and V is TRBV11-2, with TRBD1 as a possible D gene (6 bases). Per germline, CDR1 SGHAT and CDR2 FQNNGV. The CDR3 is 13 amino acids. Trimming cost V 4 bases and J 6 bases, with 12 bases left between them. CDR3 coding DNA: TGTGCCAGCAGCTCAGACAGGAGCCATGGCTACACCTTC. It encodes CASSSDRSHGYTF. The variable domain in full, with the rest retrieved from reference TRBV11-2 and TRBJ1-2, is EAGVAQSPRYKIIEKRQSVAFWCNPISGHATLYWYQQILGQGPKLLIQFQNNGVVDDSQLPKDRFSAERLKGVDSTLKIQPAKLEDSAVYLCASSSDRSHGYTFGSGTRLTVV.

This chain links TRBV12-3 or TRBV12-4 with TRBJ1-1, with unresolved D. Trimming stripped 6 bases from V and 1 base from J, with 21 bases between. There are 17 residues in the CDR3. In nucleotides, the CDR3 is TGTGCCAGCAGGGATGGGTCAAATACCATTCCGAACACTGAAGCTTTCTTT. Amino acid sequence: CASRDGSNTIPNTEAFF.

A word on this clonotype: This may arise from a read error, as a much more abundant clone is one base away. V usage is TRBV4-2 and J usage is TRBJ1-3; the D gene is possibly TRBD1 (5 bases). This CDR3 has 15 amino acids. The germline gives CDR1 LGHNA, CDR2 YNFKEQ. The CDR3 protein is CTSSLGESHGNTIYF. DNA for the CDR3: TGTACCAGCAGCCTGGGGGAATCGCATGGAAACACCATATATTTT.

As to this clonotype: Because it lacks the conserved phenylalanine or tryptophan at the end, this CDR3 is likely a read error. V usage is TRBV4-1 and J usage is TRBJ1-5; 7 nucleotides agree with TRBD1. CDR1 is MGHRA and CDR2 is YSYEKL in the germline V gene. This CDR3 region has 15 residues. Trimming removed 0 bases from V and 11 bases from J; junction bases left unmatched: 10. The CDR3 nucleotides read TGCGCCAGCAGCCAAGATGACAGGGCGAGCCAGTCCCAGCATTCT. Translation gives CASSQDDRASQSQHS.

This clonotype was detected only a few times. Since a much larger clone is just one base distant, this may be a read error. The chain employs TRBV29-1 and TRBJ2-1; D tentatively reads TRBD1 or TRBD2 (5 bases each). The V and J ends lost 5 bases and 5 bases respectively, with 19 bases between them. In germline, CDR1 is SQVTM, CDR2 ANQGSEA. The CDR3 is 15 amino acids. The CDR3 nucleotides are TGCAGCGTTCGGCCCCCCGGGACGGCTCACAATGAGCAGTTCTTC. This codes for CSVRPPGTAHNEQFF.

This clonotype came up a few times. The chain carries TRBV11-1 and TRBJ2-5, with TRBD2 matching over 10 bases. Losses at the gene ends were 7 bases for V and 4 bases for J; bases not matched to a gene: 9. The CDR3 has 15 amino acids. Germline V gene lookup returns CDR1 SGHAT and CDR2 FQDESV (reference sequence). The CDR3 nucleotides are TGTGCCAGCACCCTCACGAGACTAGCGGGAGAGACCCAGTACTTC. It codes for CASTLTRLAGETQYF.

This clonotype was observed many times. V and J are TRBV13 and TRBJ2-5; TRBD1 matches 7 bases. V shed 4 bases, J shed 3 bases, and the junction held 17 bases outside the gene matches. In germline, CDR1 is PRHDT, CDR2 FYEKMQ (reference sequence). CDR3 size: 18 residues. The DNA for the CDR3 is TGTGCCAGCAGCTCCGATCCGGGCCGTCAGGGGGATAAAGAGACCCAGTACTTC. This encodes CASSSDPGRQGDKETQYF.

This clonotype was counted a single time. A much larger clone lies one base from this, so it may be a read error. V usage is TRBV18 and J usage is TRBJ2-1; 7 bases map to TRBD2. V trimming: 3 bases; J trimming: 2 bases; junction bases outside the gene matches: 4. The length of the CDR3 is 15 residues. Germline-derived CDR1 and CDR2 are KGHSH and LQKENI. The CDR3 region is CASSPSAGTYNEQFF. CDR3 bases: TGTGCCAGCTCACCTTCAGCGGGAACCTACAATGAGCAGTTCTTC.

This clonotype was detected only once. The J gene is TRBJ1-2, the V gene TRBV12-3 or TRBV12-4; D possibly corresponds to TRBD1 (5 bases). The CDR3 covers 12 residues. V gave up 6 bases and J gave up 11 bases, with 16 bases separating them. This chain's CDR3 is CASSLDVQGYTF. CDR3 bases: TGTGCCAGCAGCCTGGACGTGCAGGGTTACACCTTC.

About this clonotype: A single base separates this from a much larger clone, so it may be a read error. The rearrangement links TRBV28 to TRBJ2-1; 7 positions match TRBD2. Per germline, CDR1 MDHEN and CDR2 SYDVKM. This CDR3 is 14 amino acids long. The CDR3 region is CTSIGRAGKNEQFF. CDR3 sequence (DNA): TGTACCAGCATAGGGAGAGCGGGAAAGAATGAGCAGTTCTTC.

As concerns this clonotype: In this CDR3 the conserved last residue, phenylalanine or tryptophan, is missing, so a read error is likely. The chain has TRBV6-5 and TRBJ2-2, with 10 positions matching TRBD2. Germline CDR1 is MNHEY and CDR2 is SVGAGI. V dropped 4 bases and J dropped 4; count of bases not matched to a gene: 12. This CDR3 comprises 18 residues. This chain's CDR3 is CASSSTSGRAWRTGELFY. CDR3 nucleotides: TGTGCCAGCAGTTCGACCAGCGGGAGGGCCTGGCGCACCGGGGAGCTGTTTTAT.